Listed below are T cell receptor beta chains from one sample, sequenced in a study of blood T cell repertoires in COVID-19. Profiled with immunoSEQ multiplex PCR; TCRdb holds only in-frame clones, not every one. The repertoire holds some 110,000 clones, with more than 75% as singletons. Sequenced input: peripheral blood. Source of these receptors: a man in his sixties or seventies with acute or convalescent COVID-19. Both conserved end residues are part of each CDR3. The D gene is left open where the match is weak. The size entry is marked missing in some rows and otherwise reads once, few, many or a size class.

size: -; V: TRBV9; J: TRBJ1-1; D: -; DNA: TGTGCCAGCGGACGGGAGGGCACTGAAGCTTTCTTT; CDR3: CASGREGTEAFF
size: -; V: TRBV10-2; J: TRBJ2-7; D: TRBD1; DNA: TGCGCCAGCAGTTCCCCGGGACAGGGTGGAGAGCAGTACTTC; CDR3: CASSSPGQGGEQYF
size: -; V: TRBV11-3; J: TRBJ2-1; D: TRBD2; DNA: TGTGCCAGCAGCCCCCGGGCAGCGGGGGTAGATGAGCAGTTCTTC; CDR3: CASSPRAAGVDEQFF
size: -; V: TRBV7-8; J: TRBJ1-2; D: TRBD1; DNA: TGTGCCAGCAGCTTAAGTGGGACAGGGTATTCTAACTATGGCTACACCTTC; CDR3: CASSLSGTGYSNYGYTF
size: -; V: TRBV7-6; J: TRBJ2-1; D: TRBD2; DNA: TGTGCCAGCAGCGCGGGACTAGCGGGACGCAATGAGCAGTTCTTC; CDR3: CASSAGLAGRNEQFF
size: -; V: TRBV18; J: TRBJ2-2; D: -; DNA: TGTGCCAGCTCACGGGACAAAAGTCCAACCGGGGAGCTGTTTTTT; CDR3: CASSRDKSPTGELFF
size: -; V: TRBV5-1; J: TRBJ1-2; D: -; DNA: TGCGCCAGCAGCTTGGACAGGGTCTCCTATGGCTACACCTTC; CDR3: CASSLDRVSYGYTF
size: -; V: TRBV3-1/TRBV3-2; J: TRBJ1-4; D: -; DNA: TGTGCCAGCAGCCGAGACAGTTTTGAAAAACTGTTTTTT; CDR3: CASSRDSFEKLFF
size: few; V: TRBV7-9; J: TRBJ2-3; D: TRBD1; DNA: TGTGCCAGCAGCCCGGGACAGGGACGAAAAGATACGCAGTATTTT; CDR3: CASSPGQGRKDTQYF
size: -; V: TRBV18; J: TRBJ1-2; D: -; DNA: TGTGCCAGCTCACCACCGGACAACAGGGATGGCTACACCTTC; CDR3: CASSPPDNRDGYTF
size: -; V: TRBV7-8; J: TRBJ1-3; D: -; DNA: TGTGCCAGCACCCTTACAGGACCACATCAGGGATCCGGAAACACCATATATTTT; CDR3: CASTLTGPHQGSGNTIYF
size: -; V: TRBV30; J: TRBJ2-6; D: -; DNA: TGTGCCTGGGGCTCATTGAGTCTCTCTGGGGCCAACGTCCTGACTTTC; CDR3: CAWGSLSLSGANVLTF
size: -; V: TRBV6-5; J: TRBJ2-1; D: TRBD2; DNA: TGTGCCAGCAGTTACGGGGGGGGAGGTGAGCAGTTCTTC; CDR3: CASSYGGGGEQFF
size: -; V: TRBV14; J: TRBJ2-7; D: TRBD2; DNA: TGTGCCAGCAGCCGCGGGGCGGGGGGCTACGAGCAGTACTTC; CDR3: CASSRGAGGYEQYF